Presented here are 19 T cell receptor beta chains from one specimen sequenced in a study of molecular identifiers for immune sequencing clone quantification. TCRdb reprocessed the PCR reads with MiXCR, giving one entry per CDR3 protein. Of around 300,000 distinct CDR3 sequences in the sample, under 25% were seen once. The material sequenced was naive CD8+ T cells from blood, with Jurkat cell RNA spiked in. The sample's subset: FACS-sorted CD8+CD4-CCR7+CD45RA+ naive T cells. These receptors came from a human donor in good health. Some libraries in this study had Jurkat cell RNA spiked in.

As to this clonotype: This sequence may be a read error, since a much larger clone differs from it by one base. The final CDR3 position lacks the conserved phenylalanine or tryptophan, pointing to a likely read error. The chain has TRBV30 and TRBJ2-3; D might be TRBD2 (6 bases). Germline V lookup: CDR1 GTSNPN, CDR2 SVGIG (reference sequence). CDR3 length: 15 residues. The V end was cut by 4 bases, the J end by 3 bases, with 17 bases between. CDR3 sequence: CAWTFRRAWTDTQYL. CDR3 DNA: TGTGCCTGGACCTTCCGGAGGGCGTGGACAGATACGCAGTATCTT.

This clonotype showed up many times. The V call is TRBV2, the J call TRBJ2-6, with D perhaps TRBD1 (6 bases). Germline CDR1 is SNHLY and CDR2 is FYNNEI. V dropped 3 bases and J dropped 1 base, with 10 bases sitting between them. The CDR3 is made up of 16 amino acids. As DNA, the CDR3 is TGTGCCAGCAGTGATCCGGACAGTTCTGGGGCCAACGTCCTGACTTTC. This codes for CASSDPDSSGANVLTF.

As to this clonotype: As the CDR3 is not closed by the conserved phenylalanine or tryptophan, this likely results from a read error. The DNA is omitted, as the CDR3 cannot be located on it reliably, and the CDR3 follows TCRdb's listing. This sequence joins TRBV29-1 and TRBJ2-2; the table's D call, TRBD2, has no DNA check behind it. Per the germline V gene, CDR1 is SQVTM and CDR2 is ANQGSEA. The length of the CDR3 is 12 amino acids, counting both ends. The chain's CDR3 is CIPPWEAGELLV.

CDR3 sequence reads: CATSDSGSQETQYF. In DNA form, the CDR3 reads TGTGCCACCAGTGATTCAGGATCTCAAGAGACCCAGTACTTC. The chain carries TRBV24-1 and TRBJ2-5; no clear D gene. Germline V gene lookup returns CDR1 KGHDR and CDR2 SFDVKD. Trimming shortened V by 2 bases and J by 2 bases, and 8 bases separated the two germline ends. There are 14 residues in the CDR3.

This clonotype was recorded many times. This chain links TRBV7-9 with TRBJ2-2, with D perhaps TRBD1 (5 bases). V was clipped by 0 bases and J by 6 bases, with 17 bases between them. The germline V gene has CDR1 SEHNR and CDR2 FQNEAQ (reference sequence). The CDR3 totals 17 residues. This CDR3 reads CASSLAFGQGPAGELFF. The CDR3 region has the DNA TGTGCCAGCAGCTTAGCTTTCGGGCAGGGCCCCGCCGGGGAGCTGTTTTTT.

This clonotype was counted a few times. This chain links TRBV29-1 with TRBJ1-2; D gene unclear. Germline CDR1 is SQVTM and CDR2 is ANQGSEA. Trimming left V 4 bases short and J 2 bases short, with 23 bases between. The CDR3 has 17 amino acids. The CDR3 loop is CSVVLTHQNPQNYGYTF. Here the CDR3 DNA reads TGCAGCGTTGTGCTTACACACCAAAACCCCCAGAACTATGGCTACACCTTC.

V is TRBV7-2 and J is TRBJ2-1; TRBD2 matches at 8 bases. V gave up 0 bases and J gave up 8 bases; unmatched junction bases: 15. The CDR3 runs to 18 residues. Germline-derived CDR1 and CDR2 are SGHTA and FQGNSA. The CDR3 here is CASSLAWRGTRGLDEQFF. CDR3 nucleotides: TGTGCCAGCAGCTTAGCCTGGCGGGGGACTAGGGGCCTCGATGAGCAGTTCTTC.

V gene TRBV6-5 combines with J gene TRBJ2-5; 14 bases align to TRBD2. J gave up 13 bases and V 5 bases, and 9 bases lay outside the gene matches. CDR3 size: 14 residues. Germline CDR1 and CDR2: MNHEY and SVGAGI. The CDR3, as DNA: TGTGCCAGCAGTCCCGGGACTAGCGGGGGCCCGACGTACTTC. Translating gives CASSPGTSGGPTYF.

At least ten counts were recorded for this clonotype. The rearrangement joins TRBV30 to TRBJ2-3; D remains unclear. V gave up 0 bases and J gave up 0 bases, with 7 bases separating them. CDR3 length equals 14 residues. The germline V gene has CDR1 GTSNPN and CDR2 SVGIG (reference sequence). The CDR3 DNA sequence: TGTGCCTGGAGTGTGTTGAGAAGCACAGATACGCAGTATTTT. Translation: CAWSVLRSTDTQYF.

In its sample, this clonotype was seen a few times. A read error may explain this, as a much larger clone is one base away. The V and J genes are TRBV29-1 and TRBJ1-1, with D unclear. This CDR3 comprises 14 residues. The V gene lost 4 bases and the J gene lost 6 bases, with 18 bases spanning the gap. Germline CDR1 and CDR2: SQVTM and ANQGSEA. The CDR3 here is CSVVLSHGNAEAFF. CDR3 bases: TGCAGCGTTGTCTTATCCCACGGAAACGCTGAAGCTTTCTTT.

Ten or more counts support this clonotype. The chain combines TRBV4-1 with TRBJ2-7, with 9 nucleotides matching TRBD2. This CDR3 contains 15 residues. Germline V lookup: CDR1 MGHRA, CDR2 YSYEKL. J lost 4 bases, V lost 0 bases, and 4 bases had no gene match. The CDR3 DNA reads TGCGCCAGCAGCCAAGATCCGCTAGCGGGATACGAGCAGTACTTC. It translates to CASSQDPLAGYEQYF.

This clonotype was observed a few times. The rearrangement links TRBV15 to TRBJ2-7, with 10 bases matching TRBD2. This CDR3 has 14 residues. The germline V gene encodes CDR1 LNHNV and CDR2 YYDKDF (reference sequence). J lost 3 bases, V lost 5 bases, and 4 bases had no gene match. The CDR3 protein is CATSGLAEVYEQYF. The CDR3, as DNA: TGTGCCACCAGCGGACTAGCGGAGGTCTACGAGCAGTACTTC.

Note on this clonotype: A much larger clone lies one base from this, so it may be a read error. This chain links TRBV9 with TRBJ2-7; no firm D call. The V gene lost 0 bases and the J gene lost 4 bases, with 14 bases spanning the gap. Germline V gene data show CDR1 as SGDLS and CDR2 as YYNGEE. This CDR3 spans 15 amino acids. The CDR3 protein is CASSVDQWAVYEQYF. In DNA, the CDR3 is TGTGCCAGCAGCGTAGACCAGTGGGCGGTTTACGAGCAGTACTTC.

This clonotype came up many times. The chain joins TRBV29-1 to TRBJ2-3; 9 bases are shared with TRBD2. After removal of 8 bases from V and 1 base from J, the junction contained 7 bases not matched to a gene. CDR3 size: 14 residues. Germline values: CDR1 SQVTM, CDR2 ANQGSEA. The chain's CDR3 is CSLAGNGGTDTQYF. As DNA, the CDR3 is TGCAGCCTAGCGGGAAACGGAGGCACAGATACGCAGTATTTT.

This clonotype was seen a few times. This chain connects TRBV7-6 to TRBJ2-1; 8 bases map to TRBD2. Germline V CDR1 and CDR2: SGHVS, FNYEAQ. V shed 1 base, J shed 2 bases, and the junction held 1 base outside the gene matches. The length of the CDR3 is 15 residues. The CDR3 DNA is TGTGCCAGCAGCTTAGATAGCGGGGCCTACAATGAGCAGTTCTTC. Encoded protein: CASSLDSGAYNEQFF.

This sequence joins TRBV7-8 and TRBJ2-7; D gene unclear. The CDR3 totals 14 residues. Germline CDR1 reads SGHVS; CDR2 reads FQNEAQ. Trimming took 1 base from V and 9 from J, leaving 16 bases between them. CDR3 in DNA: TGTGCCAGCAGCTTAGGTCTTACCGGCCCAGTGCAGTACTTC. Translating it yields CASSLGLTGPVQYF. The entire variable domain, with the rest obtained from reference TRBV7-8 and TRBJ2-7, is as follows: GAGVSQSPRYKVAKRGQDVALRCDPISGHVSLFWYQQALGQGPEFLTYFQNEAQLDKSGLPSDRFFAERPEGSVSTLKIQRTQQEDSAVYLCASSLGLTGPVQYFGPGTRLTVT.

CDR3 nucleotide sequence: TGTGCCAGTAGTATAGTTCCTATGGGGGTCCATGAGCAGTTCTTC. This codes for CASSIVPMGVHEQFF. V usage is TRBV19 and J usage is TRBJ2-1; D may correspond to TRBD1 or TRBD2 (5 bases each). Looked up from germline, CDR1 is LNHDA and CDR2 is SQIVND (reference sequence). With 1 base removed from V and 8 bases from J, the gap between germline ends came to 15 bases. CDR3 size: 15 residues.

Comment on this clonotype: This may be a read error, as it is one base from a much larger clone. As the CDR3 is not closed by the conserved phenylalanine or tryptophan, this likely results from a read error. The chain employs TRBV18 and TRBJ2-5; 10 bases match TRBD1. This CDR3 is built from 16 residues. V dropped 4 bases and J dropped 4; count of bases not matched to a gene: 9. CDR1 is KGHSH, CDR2 LQKENI, per germline. The CDR3 spells CASSRRGQGPGETQYY. CDR3 DNA sequence: TGTGCCAGCTCACGACGGGGACAGGGGCCCGGAGAGACCCAGTACTAC.

Of note for this clonotype: A much larger clone lies one base from this, so it may be a read error. This chain links TRBV5-3 with TRBJ2-7, with D perhaps given as TRBD1 or TRBD2 (5 bases each). TRBV5-3 counts as an open reading frame of uncertain function. The CDR3 loop spans 12 amino acids. The CDR3: CASRDVGDEQHF. The CDR3 region has the DNA TGTGCTTCCCGGGATGTAGGGGACGAGCAGCACTTC.